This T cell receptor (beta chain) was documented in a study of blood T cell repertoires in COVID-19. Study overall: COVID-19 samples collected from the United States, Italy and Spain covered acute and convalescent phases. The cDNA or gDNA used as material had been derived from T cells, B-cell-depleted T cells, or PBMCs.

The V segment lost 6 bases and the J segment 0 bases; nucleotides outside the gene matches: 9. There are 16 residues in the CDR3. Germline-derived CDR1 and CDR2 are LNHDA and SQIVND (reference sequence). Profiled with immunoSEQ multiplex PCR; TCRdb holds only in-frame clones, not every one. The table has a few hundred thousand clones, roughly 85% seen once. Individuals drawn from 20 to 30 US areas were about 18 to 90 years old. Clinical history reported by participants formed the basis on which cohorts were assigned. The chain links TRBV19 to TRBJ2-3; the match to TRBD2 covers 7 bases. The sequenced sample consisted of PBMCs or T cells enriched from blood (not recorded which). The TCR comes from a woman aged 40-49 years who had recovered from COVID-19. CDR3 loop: CASRASGRPSTDTQYF. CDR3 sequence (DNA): TGTGCCAGTAGGGCTAGCGGACGCCCTAGCACAGATACGCAGTATTTT.